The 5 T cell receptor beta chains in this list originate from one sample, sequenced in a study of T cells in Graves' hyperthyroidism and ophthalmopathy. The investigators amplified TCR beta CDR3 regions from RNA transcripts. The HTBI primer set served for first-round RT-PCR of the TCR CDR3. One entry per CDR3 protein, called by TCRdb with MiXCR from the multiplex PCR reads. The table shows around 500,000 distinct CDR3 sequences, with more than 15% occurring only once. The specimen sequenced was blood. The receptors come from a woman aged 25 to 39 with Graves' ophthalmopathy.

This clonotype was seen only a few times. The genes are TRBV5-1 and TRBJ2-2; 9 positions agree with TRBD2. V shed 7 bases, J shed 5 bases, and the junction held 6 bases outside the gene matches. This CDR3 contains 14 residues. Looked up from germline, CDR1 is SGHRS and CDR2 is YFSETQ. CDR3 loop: CASYSGSRTGELFF. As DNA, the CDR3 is TGCGCCAGCTATAGCGGGAGTAGGACCGGGGAGCTGTTTTTT.

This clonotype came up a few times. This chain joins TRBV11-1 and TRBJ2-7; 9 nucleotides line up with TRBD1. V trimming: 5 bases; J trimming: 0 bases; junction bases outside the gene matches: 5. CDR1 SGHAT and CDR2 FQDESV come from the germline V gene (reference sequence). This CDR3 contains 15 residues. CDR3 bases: TGTGCCAGCAGCGAGACAGGGGGAGACTCCTACGAGCAGTACTTC. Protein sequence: CASSETGGDSYEQYF.

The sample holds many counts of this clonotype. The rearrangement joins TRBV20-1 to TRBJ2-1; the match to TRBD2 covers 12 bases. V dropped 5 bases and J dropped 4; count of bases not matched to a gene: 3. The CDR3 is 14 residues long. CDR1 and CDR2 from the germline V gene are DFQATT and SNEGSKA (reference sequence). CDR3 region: CSASGLAGYNEQFF. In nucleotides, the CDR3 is TGCAGTGCTTCAGGACTAGCGGGGTACAATGAGCAGTTCTTC.

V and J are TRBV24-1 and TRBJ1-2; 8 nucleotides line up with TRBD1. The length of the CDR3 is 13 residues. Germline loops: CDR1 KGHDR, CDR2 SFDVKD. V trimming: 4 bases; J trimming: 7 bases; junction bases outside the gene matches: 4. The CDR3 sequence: CATSEDRVGGYTF. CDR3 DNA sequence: TGTGCCACCAGTGAGGACAGGGTGGGTGGCTACACCTTC.

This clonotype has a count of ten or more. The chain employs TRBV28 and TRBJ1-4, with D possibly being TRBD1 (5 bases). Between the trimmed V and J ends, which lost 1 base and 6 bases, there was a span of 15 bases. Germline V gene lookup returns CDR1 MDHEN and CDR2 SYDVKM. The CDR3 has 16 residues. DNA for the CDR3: TGTGCCAGCAGTTTATTAGGGGTTCAGGGTTATGAAAAACTGTTTTTT. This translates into CASSLLGVQGYEKLFF.